The 8 T cell receptor beta chains below come from one sample, sequenced in a study of PD-1 blockade in mismatch repair-deficient tumors. Some clones are missing from TCRdb's copy, which holds only in-frame ones; the method was immunoSEQ multiplex PCR. The repertoire holds 100,000 to 150,000 clones, with 85% to 90% as singletons. Sample: peripheral blood, taken 44 weeks after starting pembrolizumab. The source is an adult with mismatch repair-deficient cancer.

The chain joins TRBV29-1 to TRBJ2-7; D is unresolved. Germline loops: CDR1 SQVTM, CDR2 ANQGSEA. V was shortened by 2 bases and J by 0 bases, with 14 bases between the two germline ends. This CDR3 is built from 15 residues. DNA for the CDR3: TGCAGCGTTGAACTGGGGTCAGCGAGCTCCTACGAGCAGTACTTC. As protein: CSVELGSASSYEQYF.

This chain's CDR3 is CASSRTGGDEQFF. The CDR3 DNA follows: TGTGCCAGCAGTCGGACAGGGGGAGATGAGCAGTTCTTC. V and J are TRBV6-6 and TRBJ2-1; 10 nucleotides agree with TRBD1. The CDR3 spans 13 residues. V lost 5 bases to trimming and J lost 8 bases; unmatched junction nucleotides: 3. The germline gives CDR1 MNHNY, CDR2 SVGAGI (reference sequence).

This chain uses TRBV10-3 with TRBJ2-3, with 8 bases matching TRBD2. J was trimmed by 2 bases and V by 3 bases; bases with no gene match: 7. The CDR3 contains 16 residues. Germline V gene lookup returns CDR1 ENHRY and CDR2 SYGVKD. The CDR3 reads CAISDKLAGFTDTQYF. The CDR3 bases are TGTGCCATCAGTGATAAGCTAGCGGGCTTCACAGATACGCAGTATTTT.

Regarding this clone: The same CDR3 can be traced to other DNA sequences in this sample. V gene TRBV30 combines with J gene TRBJ1-3; D call uncertain. This CDR3 spans 12 amino acids. The germline V gene has CDR1 GTSNPN and CDR2 SVGIG (reference sequence). The V end was cut by 2 bases, the J end by 4 bases, with 6 bases between. This CDR3 reads CAWSPGGNTIYF. In DNA form, the CDR3 reads TGTGCCTGGAGTCCGGGGGGAAACACCATATATTTT.

The V and J genes are TRBV4-3 and TRBJ2-1; unclear D gene. The CDR3 is 14 residues long. Trimming removed 1 base at V and 7 bases at J, with 11 bases between. Germline V CDR1 and CDR2: LGHNA, YSLEER. The CDR3 DNA is TGCGCCAGCAGCCAAGTGCGGACGTCGAATGAGCAGTTCTTC. Translation gives CASSQVRTSNEQFF.

This chain joins TRBV6-1 and TRBJ2-7, with D uncertain. V was shortened by 3 bases and J by 2 bases, with 8 bases between the two germline ends. The CDR3 extends over 13 amino acids. CDR1 and CDR2 (germline): MNHNS, SASEGT. This CDR3 is CASSDGQTYEQYF. CDR3 DNA: TGTGCCAGCAGTGATGGGCAGACCTACGAGCAGTACTTC.

This rearrangement joins TRBV27 to TRBJ2-7, with TRBD2 identical over 11 bases. Losses at the gene ends were 8 bases for V and 6 bases for J; bases not matched to a gene: 9. This CDR3 has 14 amino acids. The germline gives CDR1 MNHEY, CDR2 SMNVEV (reference sequence). Here the CDR3 DNA reads TGTGCCAGCGGCCCACTAGCGGGAGTGTCCGAGCAGTACTTC. Translating gives CASGPLAGVSEQYF.

About this clone itself: The sample has other DNA sequences that encode this CDR3 too. The J gene is TRBJ2-2, the V gene TRBV7-9; D uncertain. Germline CDR1 is SEHNR and CDR2 is FQNEAQ (reference sequence). V was clipped by 3 bases and J by 6 bases, with 2 bases between them. This CDR3 region has 11 residues. The CDR3 sequence is CASSFPGELFF. In DNA form, the CDR3 reads TGTGCCAGCAGCTTCCCCGGGGAGCTGTTTTTT.